This T cell receptor (beta chain) was captured by sequencing in a study of T-cell reconstitution after alpha-beta-depleted transplantation in children. Using unique molecular identifiers, the investigators prepared the TCRbeta library. TCRdb processed the PCR reads anew with MiXCR; each CDR3 protein has one entry. Altogether nearly 550,000 distinct CDR3 sequences are present, about a sixth being singletons, with the ten largest covering 2.5% to 3.5%. Looked up from germline, CDR1 is LGHDT and CDR2 is YNNKEL (reference sequence). V gave up 3 bases and J gave up 0 bases; unmatched junction bases: 5. There are 15 residues in the CDR3.

The clonotype was recovered from a human donor who donated a stem cell graft to a child with acute lymphoblastic leukemia. The chain combines TRBV3-1 with TRBJ2-7; 7 bases are shared with TRBD2. Sequencing used PBMCs from the stem cell graft donor, obtained from the stem cell graft. This chain's CDR3 is CASSQDRDYSYEQYF. CDR3 DNA: TGTGCCAGCAGCCAGGACCGGGACTACTCCTACGAGCAGTACTTC.